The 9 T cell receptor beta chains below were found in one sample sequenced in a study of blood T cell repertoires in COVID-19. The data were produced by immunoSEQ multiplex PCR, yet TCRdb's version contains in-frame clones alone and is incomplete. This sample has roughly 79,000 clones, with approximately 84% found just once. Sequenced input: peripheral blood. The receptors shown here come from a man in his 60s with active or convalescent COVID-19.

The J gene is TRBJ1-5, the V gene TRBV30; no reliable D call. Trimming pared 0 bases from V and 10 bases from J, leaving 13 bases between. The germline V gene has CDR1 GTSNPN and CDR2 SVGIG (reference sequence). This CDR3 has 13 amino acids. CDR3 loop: CAWSVGRVVPQHF. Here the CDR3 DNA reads TGTGCCTGGAGTGTTGGGCGAGTTGTACCCCAGCATTTT.

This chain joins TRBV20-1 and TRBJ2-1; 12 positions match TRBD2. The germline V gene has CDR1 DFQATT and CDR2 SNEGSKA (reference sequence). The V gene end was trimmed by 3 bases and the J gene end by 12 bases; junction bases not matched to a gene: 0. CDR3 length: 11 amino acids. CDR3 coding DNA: TGCAGTGCTAGGACTAGCGGGGGGCAGTTCTTC. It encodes CSARTSGGQFF.

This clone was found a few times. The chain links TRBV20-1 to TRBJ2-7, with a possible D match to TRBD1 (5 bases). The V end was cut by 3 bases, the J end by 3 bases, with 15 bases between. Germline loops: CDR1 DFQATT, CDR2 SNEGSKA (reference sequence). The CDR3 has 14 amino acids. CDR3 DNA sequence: TGCAGTGCTAGTGTAGGGGCAGGCGACTACGAGCAGTACTTC. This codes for CSASVGAGDYEQYF.

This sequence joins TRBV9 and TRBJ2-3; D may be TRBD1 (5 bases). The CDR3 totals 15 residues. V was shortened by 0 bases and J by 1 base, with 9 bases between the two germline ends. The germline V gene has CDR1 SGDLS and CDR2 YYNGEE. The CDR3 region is CASSVAGWGTDTQYF. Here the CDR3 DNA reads TGTGCCAGCAGCGTAGCAGGGTGGGGCACAGATACGCAGTATTTT.

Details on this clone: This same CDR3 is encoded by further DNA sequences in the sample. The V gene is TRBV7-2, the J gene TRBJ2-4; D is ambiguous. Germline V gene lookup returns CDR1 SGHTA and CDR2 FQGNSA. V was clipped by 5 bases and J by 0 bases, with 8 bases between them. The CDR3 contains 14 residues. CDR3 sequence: CASSRTVAKNIQYF. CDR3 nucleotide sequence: TGTGCCAGCAGCCGTACGGTAGCCAAAAACATTCAGTACTTC.

CDR3 in DNA: TGCGCCAGCGCCACCTGGGGGACTTGCCTCTACGAGCAGTACTTC. As protein: CASATWGTCLYEQYF. The gene calls are TRBV10-1 and TRBJ2-7, with D tentatively TRBD2 (6 bases). CDR3 length: 15 amino acids. V was pared by 8 bases and J by 3 bases, with 20 bases between. Germline-derived CDR1 and CDR2 are WNHNN and SYGVQD (reference sequence).

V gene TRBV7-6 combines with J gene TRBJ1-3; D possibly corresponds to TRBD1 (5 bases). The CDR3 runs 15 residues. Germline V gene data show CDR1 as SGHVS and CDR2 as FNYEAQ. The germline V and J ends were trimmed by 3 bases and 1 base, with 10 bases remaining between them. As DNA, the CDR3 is TGTGCCAGCAGCTTCGCCCAGGGATCTGGAAACACCATATATTTT. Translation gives CASSFAQGSGNTIYF.

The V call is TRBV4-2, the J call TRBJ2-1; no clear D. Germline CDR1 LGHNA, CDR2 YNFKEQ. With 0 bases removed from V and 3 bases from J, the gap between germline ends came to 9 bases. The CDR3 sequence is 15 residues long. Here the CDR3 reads CASSQEPVNYNEQFF. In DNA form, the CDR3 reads TGTGCCAGCAGCCAAGAACCGGTGAACTACAATGAGCAGTTCTTC.

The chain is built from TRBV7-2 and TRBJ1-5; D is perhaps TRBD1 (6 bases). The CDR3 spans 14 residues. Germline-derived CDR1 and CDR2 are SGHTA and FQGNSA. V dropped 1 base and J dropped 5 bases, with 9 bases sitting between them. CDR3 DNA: TGTGCCAGCAGCTTAGGTCCAGGGGATCAGCCCCAGCATTTT. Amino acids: CASSLGPGDQPQHF.